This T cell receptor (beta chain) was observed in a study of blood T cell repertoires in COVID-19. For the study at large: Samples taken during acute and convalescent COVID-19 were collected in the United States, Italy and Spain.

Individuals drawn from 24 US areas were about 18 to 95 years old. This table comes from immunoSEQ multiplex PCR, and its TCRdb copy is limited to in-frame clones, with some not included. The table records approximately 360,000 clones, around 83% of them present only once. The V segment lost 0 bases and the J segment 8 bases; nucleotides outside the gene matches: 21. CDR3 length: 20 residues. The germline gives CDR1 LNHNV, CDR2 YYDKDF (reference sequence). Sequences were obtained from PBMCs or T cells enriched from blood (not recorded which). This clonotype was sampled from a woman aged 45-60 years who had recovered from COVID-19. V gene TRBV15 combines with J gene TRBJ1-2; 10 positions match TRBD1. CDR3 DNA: TGTGCCACCAGCAGAGATGGCTCCCGGAACTGGGACAGGGGTAGGTCCGGCTACACCTTC. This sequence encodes CATSRDGSRNWDRGRSGYTF.